These T cell receptor beta chains were read from a single sample in a study of blood T cell repertoires in COVID-19. Assay used: immunoSEQ multiplex PCR; TCRdb lists only in-frame clones, some missing. The sample contains tens of thousands of clones, roughly 90% of which appear only once. Sequences were obtained from peripheral blood. The source is a human donor in a cohort sampled during active COVID-19. CDR3s include the opening cysteine and the closing phenylalanine or tryptophan. The D gene is left open where the match is weak. Clone size is not always given. Where it is, it says once, few, many or a class for expanded clones.

D gene	V gene	J gene	clone size	CDR3 DNA	CDR3 protein
TRBD1	TRBV9	TRBJ1-1	few	TGTGCCAGCAGCCCCCGGGACAGTGGGGGCCACGCTTTCTTT	CASSPRDSGGHAFF
TRBD2	TRBV7-8	TRBJ2-7	.	TGTGCCAGCAGCAGTCTAGCGGGGGGTTACGAGCAGTACTTC	CASSSLAGGYEQYF
.	TRBV3-1/TRBV3-2	TRBJ1-6	.	TGTGCCAGCAGCCAAGGACTCCCCGGCGCCTCACCCCTCCACTTT	CASSQGLPGASPLHF
.	TRBV7-2	TRBJ2-5	.	TGTGCCAGCAGCCCAGTGGTAGAGACCCAGTACTTC	CASSPVVETQYF
.	TRBV3-1/TRBV3-2	TRBJ2-7	.	TGTGCCAGCAGCCAGGGTCTAGCTTCCTACGAGCAGTACTTC	CASSQGLASYEQYF
.	TRBV4-2	TRBJ2-1	.	TGTGCCAGCAGCCAAGAAAGGGGGGGGCCGTATGAGCAGTTCTTC	CASSQERGGPYEQFF
.	TRBV5-4	TRBJ2-1	.	TGTGCCAGCAGCGGGTGGGGCTCGGCGAAGCAGTTCTTC	CASSGWGSAKQFF
TRBD1	TRBV4-1	TRBJ1-6	.	TGCGCCAGCAGCCAAGCCGACAGGGGAGGAAATTCACCCCTCCACTTT	CASSQADRGGNSPLHF
.	TRBV27	TRBJ1-5	.	TGTGCCAGCAGTTGGGGGGAGTATCAGCCCCAGCATTTT	CASSWGEYQPQHF
TRBD1	TRBV2	TRBJ1-2	few	TGTGCCAGCAGTGAACAGGGGGTGTATGGCTACACCTTC	CASSEQGVYGYTF
TRBD2	TRBV6-2/TRBV6-3	TRBJ2-2	.	TGTGCCAGCAGTTACCCATTGGCGGGGGTTACCGGGGAGCTGTTTTTT	CASSYPLAGVTGELFF
.	TRBV6-5	TRBJ1-5	.	TGTGCCAGCAGGAACAGGGATCAGCCCCAGCATTTT	CASRNRDQPQHF
TRBD2	TRBV5-1	TRBJ2-1	few	TGCGCCAGCAGCGCGACTAGCGGGGGCCAATACAATGAGCAGTTCTTC	CASSATSGGQYNEQFF
TRBD1	TRBV5-5	TRBJ2-4	.	TGTGCCAGCAGCTTCGTACCCGCCGGACAGGGAAACATTCAGTACTTC	CASSFVPAGQGNIQYF
.	TRBV6-2/TRBV6-3	TRBJ2-7	.	TGTGCCAGCAGCATAGGAGGGATGGCCTACGAGCAGTACTTC	CASSIGGMAYEQYF
.	TRBV4-1	TRBJ2-7	medium-sized	TGCGCCAGCAGCCAAGGGGACACTTCCTACGAGCAGTACTTC	CASSQGDTSYEQYF
.	TRBV9	TRBJ2-5	.	TGTGCCAGCAGTAGAACAGTGGAGGGGACCCAGTACTTC	CASSRTVEGTQYF
.	TRBV12-3/TRBV12-4	TRBJ2-1	.	TGTGCCAGCAGTTTATGGGGGGGGGCCCAGCAGTTCTTC	CASSLWGGAQQFF